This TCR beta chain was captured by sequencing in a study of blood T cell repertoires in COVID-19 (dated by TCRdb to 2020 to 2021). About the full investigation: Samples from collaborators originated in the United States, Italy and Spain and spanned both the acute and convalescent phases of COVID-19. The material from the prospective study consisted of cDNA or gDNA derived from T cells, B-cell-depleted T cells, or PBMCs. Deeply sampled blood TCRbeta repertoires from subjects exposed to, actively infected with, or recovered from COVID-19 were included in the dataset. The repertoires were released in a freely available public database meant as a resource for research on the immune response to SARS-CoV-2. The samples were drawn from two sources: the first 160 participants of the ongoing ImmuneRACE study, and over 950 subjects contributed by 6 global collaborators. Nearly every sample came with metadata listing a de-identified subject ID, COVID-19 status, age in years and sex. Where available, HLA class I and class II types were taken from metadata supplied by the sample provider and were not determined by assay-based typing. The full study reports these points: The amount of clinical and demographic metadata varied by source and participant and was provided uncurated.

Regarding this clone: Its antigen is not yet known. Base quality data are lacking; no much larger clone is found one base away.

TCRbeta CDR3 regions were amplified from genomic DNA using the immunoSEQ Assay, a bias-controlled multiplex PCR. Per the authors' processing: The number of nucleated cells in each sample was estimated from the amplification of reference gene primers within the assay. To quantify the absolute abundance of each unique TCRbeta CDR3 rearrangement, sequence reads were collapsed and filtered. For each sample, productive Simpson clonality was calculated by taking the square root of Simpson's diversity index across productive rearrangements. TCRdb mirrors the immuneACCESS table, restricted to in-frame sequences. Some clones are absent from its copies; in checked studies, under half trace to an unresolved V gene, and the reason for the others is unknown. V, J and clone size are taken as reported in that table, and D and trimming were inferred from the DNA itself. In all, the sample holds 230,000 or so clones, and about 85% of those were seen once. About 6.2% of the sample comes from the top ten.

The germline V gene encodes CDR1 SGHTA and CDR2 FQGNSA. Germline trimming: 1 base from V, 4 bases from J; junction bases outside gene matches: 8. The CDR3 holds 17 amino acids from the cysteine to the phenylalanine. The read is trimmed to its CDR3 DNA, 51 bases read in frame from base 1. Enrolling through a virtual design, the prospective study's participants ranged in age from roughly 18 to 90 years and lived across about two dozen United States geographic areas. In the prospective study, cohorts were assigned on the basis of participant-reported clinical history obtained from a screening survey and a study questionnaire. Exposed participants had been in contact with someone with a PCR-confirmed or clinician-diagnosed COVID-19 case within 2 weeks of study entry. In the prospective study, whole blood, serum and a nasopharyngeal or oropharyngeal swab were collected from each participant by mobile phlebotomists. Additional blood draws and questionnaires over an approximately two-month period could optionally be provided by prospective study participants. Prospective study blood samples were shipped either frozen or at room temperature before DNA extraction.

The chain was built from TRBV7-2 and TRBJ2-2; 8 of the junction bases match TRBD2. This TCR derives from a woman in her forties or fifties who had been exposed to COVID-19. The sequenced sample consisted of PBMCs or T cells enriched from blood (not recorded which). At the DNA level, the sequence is TGTGCCAGCAGCTTAGGCGCCGGGGCGGGGGGCACCGGGGAGCTGTTTTTT. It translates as CASSLGAGAGGTGELFF.